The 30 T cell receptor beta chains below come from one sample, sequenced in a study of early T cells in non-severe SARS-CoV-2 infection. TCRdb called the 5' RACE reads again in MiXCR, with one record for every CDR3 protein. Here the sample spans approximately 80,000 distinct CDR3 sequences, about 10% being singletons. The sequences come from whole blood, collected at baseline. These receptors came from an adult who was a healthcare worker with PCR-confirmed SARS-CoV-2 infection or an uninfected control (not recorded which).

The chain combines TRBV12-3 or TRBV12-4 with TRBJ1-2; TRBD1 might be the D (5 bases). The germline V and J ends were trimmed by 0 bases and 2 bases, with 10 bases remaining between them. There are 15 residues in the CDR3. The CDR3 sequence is CASSLASQGNYGYTF. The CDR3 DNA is TGTGCCAGCAGTTTAGCGTCCCAGGGAAACTATGGCTACACCTTC.

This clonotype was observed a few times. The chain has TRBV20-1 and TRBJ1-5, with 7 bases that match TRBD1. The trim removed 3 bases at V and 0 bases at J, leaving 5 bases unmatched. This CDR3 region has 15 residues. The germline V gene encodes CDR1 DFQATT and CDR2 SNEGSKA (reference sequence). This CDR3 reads CSASNRGFSNQPQHF. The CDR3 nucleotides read TGCAGTGCTAGCAACAGGGGATTTAGCAATCAGCCCCAGCATTTT.

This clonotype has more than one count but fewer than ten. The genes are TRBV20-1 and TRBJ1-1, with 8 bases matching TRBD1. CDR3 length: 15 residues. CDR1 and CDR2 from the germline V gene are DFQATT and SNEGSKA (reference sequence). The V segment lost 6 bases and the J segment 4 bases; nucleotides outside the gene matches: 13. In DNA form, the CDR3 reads TGCAGTGCACATCCTGACAGGGGTTGGACCACTGAAGCTTTCTTT. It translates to CSAHPDRGWTTEAFF.

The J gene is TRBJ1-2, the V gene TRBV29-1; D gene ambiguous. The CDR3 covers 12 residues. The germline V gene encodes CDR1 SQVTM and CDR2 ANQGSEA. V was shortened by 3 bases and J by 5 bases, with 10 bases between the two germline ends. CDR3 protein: CSVDNRGYGYTF. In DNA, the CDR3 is TGCAGCGTTGACAACCGAGGGTATGGCTACACCTTC.

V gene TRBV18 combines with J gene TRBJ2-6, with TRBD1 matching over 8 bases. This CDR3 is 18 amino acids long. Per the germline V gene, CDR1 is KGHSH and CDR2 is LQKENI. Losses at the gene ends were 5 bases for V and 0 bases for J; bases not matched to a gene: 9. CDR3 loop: CASSSLQGVSSGANVLTF. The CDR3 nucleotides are TGTGCCAGCTCAAGTCTACAGGGGGTGAGCTCTGGGGCCAACGTCCTGACTTTC.

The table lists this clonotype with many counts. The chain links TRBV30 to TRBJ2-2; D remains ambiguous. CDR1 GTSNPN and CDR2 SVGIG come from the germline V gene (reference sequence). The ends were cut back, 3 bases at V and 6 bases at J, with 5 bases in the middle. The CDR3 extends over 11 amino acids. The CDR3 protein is CAWRRSGELFF. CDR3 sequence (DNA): TGTGCCTGGAGGCGATCCGGGGAGCTGTTTTTT.

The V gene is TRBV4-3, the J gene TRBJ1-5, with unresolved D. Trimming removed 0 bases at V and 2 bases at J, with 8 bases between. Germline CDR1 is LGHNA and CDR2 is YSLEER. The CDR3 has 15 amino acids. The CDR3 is CASSQEGRGNQPQHF. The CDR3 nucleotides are TGCGCCAGCAGCCAAGAAGGGCGGGGCAATCAGCCCCAGCATTTT.

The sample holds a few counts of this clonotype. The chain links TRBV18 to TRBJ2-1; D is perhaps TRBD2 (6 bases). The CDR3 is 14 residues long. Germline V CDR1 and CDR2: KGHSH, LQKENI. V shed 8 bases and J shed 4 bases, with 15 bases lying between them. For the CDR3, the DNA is TGTGCCAGCACGCGGGGAGCGGATTACAATGAGCAGTTCTTC. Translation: CASTRGADYNEQFF.

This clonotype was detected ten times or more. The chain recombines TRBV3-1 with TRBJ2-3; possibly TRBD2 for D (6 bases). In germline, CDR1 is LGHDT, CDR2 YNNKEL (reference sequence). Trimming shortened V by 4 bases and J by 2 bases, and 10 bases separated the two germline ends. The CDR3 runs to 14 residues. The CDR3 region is CASSRGTATDTQYF. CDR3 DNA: TGTGCCAGCAGCCGCGGGACCGCCACAGATACGCAGTATTTT.

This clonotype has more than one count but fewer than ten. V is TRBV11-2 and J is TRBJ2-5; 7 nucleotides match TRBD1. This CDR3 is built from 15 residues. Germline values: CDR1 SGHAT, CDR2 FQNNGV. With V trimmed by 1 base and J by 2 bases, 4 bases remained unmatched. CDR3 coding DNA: TGTGCCAGCAGCTTAGTGGGGACAGTTCAAGAGACCCAGTACTTC. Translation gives CASSLVGTVQETQYF.

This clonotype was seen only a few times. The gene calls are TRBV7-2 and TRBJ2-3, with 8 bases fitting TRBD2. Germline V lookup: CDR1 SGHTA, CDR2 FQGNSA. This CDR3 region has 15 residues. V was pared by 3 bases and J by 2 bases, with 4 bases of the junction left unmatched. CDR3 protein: CASSFSGAHTDTQYF. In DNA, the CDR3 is TGTGCCAGCAGCTTTAGCGGGGCTCACACAGATACGCAGTATTTT.

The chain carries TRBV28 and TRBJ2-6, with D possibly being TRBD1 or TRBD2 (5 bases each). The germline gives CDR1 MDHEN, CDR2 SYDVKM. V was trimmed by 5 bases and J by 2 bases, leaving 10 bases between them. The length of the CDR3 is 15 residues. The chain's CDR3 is CASSLGTTGANVLTF. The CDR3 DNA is TGTGCCAGCAGTCTGGGGACCACTGGGGCCAACGTCCTGACTTTC.

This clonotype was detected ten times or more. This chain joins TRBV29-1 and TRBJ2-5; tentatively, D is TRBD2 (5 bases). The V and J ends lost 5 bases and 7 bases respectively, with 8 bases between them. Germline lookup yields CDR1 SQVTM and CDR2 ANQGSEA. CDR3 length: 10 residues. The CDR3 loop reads CSVISGTQYF. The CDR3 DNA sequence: TGCAGCGTTATCAGCGGGACCCAGTACTTC. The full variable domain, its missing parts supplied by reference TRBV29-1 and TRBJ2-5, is SAVISQKPSRDICQRGTSLTIQCQVDSQVTMMFWYRQQPGQSLTLIATANQGSEATYESGFVIDKFPISRPNLTFSTLTVSNMSPEDSSIYLCSVISGTQYFGPGTRLLVL.

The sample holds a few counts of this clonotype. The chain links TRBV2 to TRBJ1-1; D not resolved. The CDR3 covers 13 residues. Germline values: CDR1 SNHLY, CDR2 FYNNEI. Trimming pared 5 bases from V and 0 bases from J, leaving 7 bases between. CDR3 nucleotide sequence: TGTGCCAGCAGTAGACTGGTGAACACTGAAGCTTTCTTT. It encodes CASSRLVNTEAFF.

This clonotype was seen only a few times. CDR3: CSARDQGSNYGYTF. The CDR3 DNA follows: TGCAGTGCTAGAGATCAGGGATCTAACTATGGCTACACCTTC. This chain joins TRBV20-1 and TRBJ1-2, with D possibly TRBD1 on 5 matching bases. Trimming removed 0 bases from V and 0 bases from J, with 8 bases in between. Germline loops: CDR1 DFQATT, CDR2 SNEGSKA (reference sequence). CDR3 length equals 14 residues.

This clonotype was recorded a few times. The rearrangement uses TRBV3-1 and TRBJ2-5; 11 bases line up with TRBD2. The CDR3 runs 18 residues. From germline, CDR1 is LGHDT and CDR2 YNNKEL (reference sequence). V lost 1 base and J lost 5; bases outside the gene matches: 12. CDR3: CASSQGPRLAGRGETQYF. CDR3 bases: TGTGCCAGCAGCCAAGGACCCCGACTAGCGGGGCGGGGGGAGACCCAGTACTTC.

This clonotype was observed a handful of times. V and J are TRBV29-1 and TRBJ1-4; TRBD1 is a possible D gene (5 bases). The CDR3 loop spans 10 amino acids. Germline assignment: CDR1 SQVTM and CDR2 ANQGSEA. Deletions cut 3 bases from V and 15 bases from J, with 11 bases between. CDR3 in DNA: TGCAGCGTTGAGGACACCGGGTTGTTTTTT. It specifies CSVEDTGLFF.

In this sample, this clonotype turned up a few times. The DNA for the CDR3 is TGTGCCAGCAGCTTAGTGGGGGGGCAGGTAATCTCCTACAATGAGCAGTTCTTC. Translated, it gives CASSLVGGQVISYNEQFF. The chain employs TRBV7-6 and TRBJ2-1, with TRBD2 as a possible D gene (7 bases). The V end was cut by 1 base, the J end by 0 bases, with 16 bases between. The CDR3 has 18 residues. In germline, CDR1 is SGHVS, CDR2 FNYEAQ.

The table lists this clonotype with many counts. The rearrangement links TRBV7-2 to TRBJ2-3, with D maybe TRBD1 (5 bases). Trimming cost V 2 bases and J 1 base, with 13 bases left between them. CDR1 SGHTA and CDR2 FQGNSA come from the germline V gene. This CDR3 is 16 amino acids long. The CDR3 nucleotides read TGTGCCAGCAGCTTACGTCAGGGTGGTCGCACAGATACGCAGTATTTT. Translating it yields CASSLRQGGRTDTQYF.

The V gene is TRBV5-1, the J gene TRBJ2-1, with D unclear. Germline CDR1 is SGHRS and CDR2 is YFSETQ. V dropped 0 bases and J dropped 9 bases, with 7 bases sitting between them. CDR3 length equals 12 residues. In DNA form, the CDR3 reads TGCGCCAGCAGCTTGGCCAAAGGTGAGCAGTTCTTC. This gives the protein CASSLAKGEQFF.

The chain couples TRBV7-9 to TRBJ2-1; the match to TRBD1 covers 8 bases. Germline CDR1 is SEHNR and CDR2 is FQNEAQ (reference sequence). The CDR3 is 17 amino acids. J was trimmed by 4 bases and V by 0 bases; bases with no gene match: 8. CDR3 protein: CASSLAGGQGDYNEQFF. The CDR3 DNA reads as TGTGCCAGCAGCTTAGCGGGAGGACAGGGTGATTACAATGAGCAGTTCTTC.

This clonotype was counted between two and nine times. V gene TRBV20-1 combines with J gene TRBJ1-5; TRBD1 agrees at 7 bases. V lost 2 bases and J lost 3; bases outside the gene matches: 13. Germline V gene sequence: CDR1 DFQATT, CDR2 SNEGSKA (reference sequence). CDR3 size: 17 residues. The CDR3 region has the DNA TGCAGTGCTAGACCCCAAGGGGGACAGCTGTACAATCAGCCCCAGCATTTT. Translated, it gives CSARPQGGQLYNQPQHF.

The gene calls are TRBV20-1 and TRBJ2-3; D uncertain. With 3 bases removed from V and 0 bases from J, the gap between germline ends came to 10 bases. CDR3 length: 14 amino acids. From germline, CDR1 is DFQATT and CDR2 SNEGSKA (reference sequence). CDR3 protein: CSARVGASTDTQYF. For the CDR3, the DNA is TGCAGTGCTAGGGTAGGCGCTAGCACAGATACGCAGTATTTT.

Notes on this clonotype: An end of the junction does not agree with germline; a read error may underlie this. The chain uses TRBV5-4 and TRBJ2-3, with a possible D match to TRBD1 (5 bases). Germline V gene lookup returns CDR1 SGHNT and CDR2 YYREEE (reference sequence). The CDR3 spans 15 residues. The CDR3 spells CASSYRLTDTHTQYF. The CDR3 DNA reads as TGTGCCAGCAGCTACAGGCTGACGGACACACATACGCAGTATTTT.

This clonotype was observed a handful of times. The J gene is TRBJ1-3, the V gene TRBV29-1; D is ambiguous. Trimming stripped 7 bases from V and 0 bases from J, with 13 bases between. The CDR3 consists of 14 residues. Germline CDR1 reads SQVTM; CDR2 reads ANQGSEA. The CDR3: CSAKTASSGNTIYF. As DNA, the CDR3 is TGCAGCGCCAAAACTGCAAGCTCTGGAAACACCATATATTTT.

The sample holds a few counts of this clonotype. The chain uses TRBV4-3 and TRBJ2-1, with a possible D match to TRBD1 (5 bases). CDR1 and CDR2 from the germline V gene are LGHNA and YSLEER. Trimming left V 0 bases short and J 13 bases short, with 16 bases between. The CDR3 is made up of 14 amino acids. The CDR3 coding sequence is TGCGCCAGCAGCCAAGATCTGGAACAGGCGACCCAGTTCTTC. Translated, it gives CASSQDLEQATQFF.

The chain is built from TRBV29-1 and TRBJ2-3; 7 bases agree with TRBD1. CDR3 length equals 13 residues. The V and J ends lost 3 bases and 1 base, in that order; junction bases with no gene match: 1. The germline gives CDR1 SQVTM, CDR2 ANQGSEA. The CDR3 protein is CSVDTGGTDTQYF. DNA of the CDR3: TGCAGCGTTGACACAGGGGGCACAGATACGCAGTATTTT.

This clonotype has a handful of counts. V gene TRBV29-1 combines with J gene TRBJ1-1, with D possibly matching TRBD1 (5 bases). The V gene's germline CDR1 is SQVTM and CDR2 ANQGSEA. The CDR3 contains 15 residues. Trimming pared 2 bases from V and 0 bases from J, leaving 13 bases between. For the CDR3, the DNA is TGCAGCGTTGAACTTGCGACAGCGCTGAACACTGAAGCTTTCTTT. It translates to CSVELATALNTEAFF.

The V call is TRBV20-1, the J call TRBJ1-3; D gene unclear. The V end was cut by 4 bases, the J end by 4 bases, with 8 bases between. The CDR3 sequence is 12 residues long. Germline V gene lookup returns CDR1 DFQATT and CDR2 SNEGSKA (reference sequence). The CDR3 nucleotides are TGCAGTGCTACTGACGGCGGAAACACCATATATTTT. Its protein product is CSATDGGNTIYF.

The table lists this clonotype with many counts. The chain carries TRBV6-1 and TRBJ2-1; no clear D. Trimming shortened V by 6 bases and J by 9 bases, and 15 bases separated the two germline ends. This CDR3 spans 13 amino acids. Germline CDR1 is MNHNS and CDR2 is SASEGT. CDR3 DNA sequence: TGTGCCAGCAGCTCTGAGCTACAGTTTGAGCAGTTCTTC. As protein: CASSSELQFEQFF.